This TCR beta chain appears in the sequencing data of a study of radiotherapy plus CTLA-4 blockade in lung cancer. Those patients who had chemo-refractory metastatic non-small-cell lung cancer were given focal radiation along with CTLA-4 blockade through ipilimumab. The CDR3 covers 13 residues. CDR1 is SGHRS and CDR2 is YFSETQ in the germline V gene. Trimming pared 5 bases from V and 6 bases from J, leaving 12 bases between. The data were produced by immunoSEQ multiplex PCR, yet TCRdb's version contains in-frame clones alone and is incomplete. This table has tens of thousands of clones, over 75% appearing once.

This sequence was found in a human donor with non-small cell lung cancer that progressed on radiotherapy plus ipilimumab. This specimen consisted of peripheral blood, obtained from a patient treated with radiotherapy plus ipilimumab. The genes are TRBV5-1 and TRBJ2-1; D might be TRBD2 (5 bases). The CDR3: CASRRTGTNEQFF. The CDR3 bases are TGCGCCAGCAGGCGGACGGGAACCAATGAGCAGTTCTTC.